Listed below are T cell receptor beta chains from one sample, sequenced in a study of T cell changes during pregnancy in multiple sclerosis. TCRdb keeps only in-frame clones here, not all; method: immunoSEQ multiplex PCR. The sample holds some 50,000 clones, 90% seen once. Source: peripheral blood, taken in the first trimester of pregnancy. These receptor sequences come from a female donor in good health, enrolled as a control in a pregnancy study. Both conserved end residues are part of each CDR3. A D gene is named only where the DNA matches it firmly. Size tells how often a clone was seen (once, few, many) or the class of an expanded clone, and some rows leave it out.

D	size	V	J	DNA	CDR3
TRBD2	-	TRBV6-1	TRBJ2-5	TGTGCCAGCAGTGAACTAGCGGGGGGCCAAGAGACCCAGTACTTC	CASSELAGGQETQYF
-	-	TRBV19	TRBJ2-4	TGTGCCAGTAGTATATGGACAGAAAACATTCAGTACTTC	CASSIWTENIQYF
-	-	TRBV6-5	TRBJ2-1	TGTGCCAGCAGTTACTCGAGGCGGGATCCGATGTTCTTC	CASSYSRRDPMFF
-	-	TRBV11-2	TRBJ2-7	TGTGCCAGCAGCTTAGACACAACAAACGAGCAGTACTTC	CASSLDTTNEQYF
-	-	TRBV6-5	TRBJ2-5	TGTGCCAACAGTCACGGACAGGGAGGGCGAGAGACCCAGTACTTC	CANSHGQGGRETQYF
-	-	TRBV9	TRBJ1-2	TGTGCCAGCAGCCCCAGAAGTTCCCAGGTTTGGGGCTACACCTTC	CASSPRSSQVWGYTF
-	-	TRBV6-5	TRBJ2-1	TGTGCCAGCCGGAGGGACAGCTACAATGAGCAGTTCTTC	CASRRDSYNEQFF
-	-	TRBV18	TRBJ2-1	TGTGCCAGCCCCCCCGAGCGGAGGAGCTCCTACAATGAGCAGTTCTTC	CASPPERRSSYNEQFF
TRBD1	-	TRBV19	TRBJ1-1	TGTGCCAGTCGACAGGGCGCCTTGAACACTGAAGCTTTCTTT	CASRQGALNTEAFF
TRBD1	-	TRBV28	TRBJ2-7	TGTGCCAGCAGTACAATTACAGGGGCCACCTACGAGCAGTACTTC	CASSTITGATYEQYF
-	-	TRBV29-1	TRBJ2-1	TGCAGCGTAGAGGTTACCTACAATGAGCAGTTCTTC	CSVEVTYNEQFF
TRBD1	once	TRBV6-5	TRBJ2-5	TGTGCCAGCAGAGGCCGGGACAGCAAAGAGACCCAGTACTTC	CASRGRDSKETQYF
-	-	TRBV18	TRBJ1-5	TGTGCCAGCTCAAGGTCGTCAGACTACAATCAGCCCCAGCATTTT	CASSRSSDYNQPQHF
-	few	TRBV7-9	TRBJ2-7	TGTGCCAGCAGCCGTGGTGAGGGGGATTCGTACGAGCAGTACTTC	CASSRGEGDSYEQYF
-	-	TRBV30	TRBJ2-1	TGTGCCTCTTCTGGGGTGGGCGGAGGGGGCCATGAGCAGTTCTTC	CASSGVGGGGHEQFF
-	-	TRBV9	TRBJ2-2	TGTGCCAGCAGGGGGCAGCCGAACACCGGGGAGCTGTTTTTT	CASRGQPNTGELFF
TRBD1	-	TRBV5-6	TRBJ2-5	TGTGCCAGCAGCCACAGGGGGCAAGAGACCCAGTACTTC	CASSHRGQETQYF
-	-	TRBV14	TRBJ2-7	TGTGCCAGCAGCCGACCTAGGAGGGGGCTCCCCTACGAGCAGTACTTC	CASSRPRRGLPYEQYF
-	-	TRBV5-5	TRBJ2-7	TGTGCCAGCAGGCCGAGGACAGCCTACGAGCAGTACTTC	CASRPRTAYEQYF
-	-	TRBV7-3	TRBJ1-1	TGTGCCAGCAGCTGGACAGAAAACACTGAAGCTTTCTTT	CASSWTENTEAFF
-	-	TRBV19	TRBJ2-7	TGTGCCAGTAAGACGGGAAGCTCCTACGAGCAGTACTTC	CASKTGSSYEQYF
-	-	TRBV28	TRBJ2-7	TGTGCCAGCAGTGACCCAGGTGGTAGCTCCTACGAGCAGTACTTC	CASSDPGGSSYEQYF
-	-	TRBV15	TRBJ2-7	TGTGCCACCAGCAGCAGGGGGGATTCCTACGAGCAGTACTTC	CATSSRGDSYEQYF
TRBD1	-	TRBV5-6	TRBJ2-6	TGTGCCAGCAGCTTGGGACAGGGAAGCTCTGGGGCCAACGTCCTGACTTTC	CASSLGQGSSGANVLTF
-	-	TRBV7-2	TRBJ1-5	TGTGCCAGCAGCTTAGTGAGCCGGGTGCAAGGGGGGCCCCAGCATTTT	CASSLVSRVQGGPQHF
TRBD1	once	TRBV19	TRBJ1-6	TGTGCCAGTAGTATCCGGGCAGGGGGCGCTGGGAATAATTCACCCCTCCACTTT	CASSIRAGGAGNNSPLHF
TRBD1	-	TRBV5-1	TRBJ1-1	TGCGCCAGCAGCAAACAGGGGGAGAACACTGAAGCTTTCTTT	CASSKQGENTEAFF
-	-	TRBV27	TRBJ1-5	TGTGCCAGCAGTTTATACAGGATGGGTCAGCCCCAGCATTTT	CASSLYRMGQPQHF
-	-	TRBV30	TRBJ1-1	TGTGCCTGGGGACAGAACACTGAAGCTTTCTTT	CAWGQNTEAFF
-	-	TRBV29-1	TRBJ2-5	TGCAGCGTTGAAGAGGAGTACCAAGAGACCCAGTACTTC	CSVEEEYQETQYF
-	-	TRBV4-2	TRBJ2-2	TGTGCCAGCAGCCAAGAAGGAGGGGGGGGGACCGGGGAGCTGTTTTTT	CASSQEGGGGTGELFF
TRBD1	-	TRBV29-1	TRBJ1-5	TGCAGCGTGCAACCGGGACAGGATCAGCCCCAGCATTTT	CSVQPGQDQPQHF
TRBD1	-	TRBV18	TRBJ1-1	TGTGCCAGCTCTCAACTCCGGGACAGCACTGAAGCTTTCTTT	CASSQLRDSTEAFF
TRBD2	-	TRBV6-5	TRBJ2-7	TGTGCCAGCAGGCGGACTAGCGGGGGGGCGTACGAGCAGTACTTC	CASRRTSGGAYEQYF